These 25 T cell receptor beta chains originate from one sample sequenced in a study of neurological immune-mediated disorders. MiXCR, run by TCRdb on the 5' RACE reads, gives a single entry per CDR3 protein. The data hold under 40,000 distinct CDR3 sequences, with 7% to 8% observed a single time. The specimen was PBMCs. The origin of the receptors is a woman aged 40 to 50 in good health.

Many counts were recorded for this clonotype. The J gene is TRBJ2-3, the V gene TRBV5-1; TRBD1 matches at 7 bases. Germline CDR1 reads SGHRS; CDR2 reads YFSETQ. V trimming: 4 bases; J trimming: 0 bases; junction bases outside the gene matches: 5. The CDR3 is made up of 15 amino acids. The CDR3: CASSPGTDSTDTQYF. CDR3 coding DNA: TGCGCCAGCAGCCCCGGGACAGATAGCACAGATACGCAGTATTTT.

There are many counts of this clonotype. V usage is TRBV5-1 and J usage is TRBJ1-1, with a tentative D call TRBD1 (5 bases). The CDR3 consists of 17 residues. V dropped 1 base and J dropped 0 bases, with 16 bases sitting between them. Germline lookup yields CDR1 SGHRS and CDR2 YFSETQ. Here the CDR3 DNA reads TGCGCCAGCAGCTTGAGGTTCTGGGGCCGGATGAACACTGAAGCTTTCTTT. Amino acid sequence: CASSLRFWGRMNTEAFF.

This clonotype appeared many times. V usage is TRBV28 and J usage is TRBJ2-7, with 8 bases matching TRBD2. Trimming removed 9 bases from V and 4 bases from J; junction bases left unmatched: 8. Germline-derived CDR1 and CDR2 are MDHEN and SYDVKM. The length of the CDR3 is 13 residues. CDR3 coding DNA: TGTGCCAGTCAAGCGGGAGACGGGTACGAGCAGTACTTC. It translates to CASQAGDGYEQYF.

This clonotype was seen only once. A much more abundant neighbour one base away suggests this may be a read error. This CDR3 fails to terminate in the conserved phenylalanine or tryptophan, so it likely reflects a read error. The CDR3 nucleotides read TGTGCCAGCAGGTTGAGCGGGGAAAAACTGTTTCTT. This sequence encodes CASRLSGEKLFL. This sequence joins TRBV12-3 or TRBV12-4 and TRBJ1-4; D not resolved. The CDR3 extends over 12 amino acids. V lost 6 bases and J lost 8, with 10 bases in between.

This clonotype was seen ten or more times. This chain joins TRBV7-8 and TRBJ2-4, with a tentative D call TRBD2 (6 bases). Germline V gene data show CDR1 as SGHVS and CDR2 as FQNEAQ. The CDR3 totals 16 residues. With 5 bases removed from V and 0 bases from J, the gap between germline ends came to 14 bases. The CDR3 DNA sequence: TGTGCCAGCAGCCCTCGGCCGGGACTAGCCAAAAACATTCAGTACTTC. It specifies CASSPRPGLAKNIQYF.

This clonotype was seen repeatedly, ten times or more. V is TRBV20-1 and J is TRBJ1-5, with D possibly being TRBD1 (5 bases). Germline V gene data show CDR1 as DFQATT and CDR2 as SNEGSKA (reference sequence). There are 18 residues in the CDR3. Trimming cost V 2 bases and J 4 bases, with 24 bases left between them. CDR3 residues: CSARPHRRGLEQNQPQHF. The CDR3 DNA reads TGCAGTGCTAGACCTCACCGAAGGGGCCTCGAACAGAATCAGCCCCAGCATTTT.

This clonotype has at least ten counts. V usage is TRBV15 and J usage is TRBJ1-5; no firm D call. The V end was cut by 3 bases, the J end by 5 bases, with 17 bases between. This CDR3 spans 16 amino acids. CDR1 is LNHNV, CDR2 YYDKDF, per germline (reference sequence). CDR3: CATSSREGYGDQPQHF. The CDR3 DNA follows: TGTGCCACCAGCAGTCGGGAAGGGTACGGGGATCAGCCCCAGCATTTT.

Many counts were recorded for this clonotype. In DNA form, the CDR3 reads TGTGCCAGCAGTTATCAGGGGGCTAGCACAGATACGCAGTATTTT. It translates to CASSYQGASTDTQYF. This chain joins TRBV28 and TRBJ2-3, with 8 bases lining up with TRBD1. Germline trimming cut 4 bases from V and 0 bases from J; bases unmatched to any gene: 3. The CDR3 is made up of 15 amino acids. The germline gives CDR1 MDHEN, CDR2 SYDVKM.

This clonotype occurred many times. This rearrangement joins TRBV9 to TRBJ1-1; TRBD1 might be the D (5 bases). Trimming took off 0 bases at V and 2 bases at J, with 14 bases between the two ends. The germline V gene has CDR1 SGDLS and CDR2 YYNGEE. The CDR3 is 16 amino acids. The CDR3 nucleotides read TGTGCCAGCAGCGTAGGGATCAGAGGGGATAACACTGAAGCTTTCTTT. As protein: CASSVGIRGDNTEAFF.

Ten or more counts support this clonotype. V usage is TRBV12-3 or TRBV12-4 and J usage is TRBJ1-6, with unresolved D. The CDR3 is made up of 14 amino acids. V gave up 0 bases and J gave up 7 bases, with 7 bases separating them. The CDR3 is CASSLAGSNSPLHF. Written as DNA, the CDR3 is TGTGCCAGCAGTTTAGCAGGGTCCAATTCACCCCTCCACTTT.

This clonotype was seen at least ten times. The V call is TRBV5-5, the J call TRBJ2-2; D is perhaps TRBD2 (6 bases). The CDR3 length is 13 residues. Trimming pared 4 bases from V and 7 bases from J, leaving 11 bases between. Germline V gene data show CDR1 as SGHKS and CDR2 as YYEKEE (reference sequence). The CDR3 nucleotides read TGTGCCAGCAGCCGGGACTCACTCGGGGAGCTGTTTTTT. It yields the protein CASSRDSLGELFF. The full variable domain, its missing parts supplied by reference TRBV5-5 and TRBJ2-2, is DAGVTQSPTHLIKTRGQQVTLRCSPISGHKSVSWYQQVLGQGPQFIFQYYEKEERGRGNFPDRFSARQFPNYSSELNVNALLLGDSALYLCASSRDSLGELFFGEGSRLTVL.

The rearrangement joins TRBV7-9 to TRBJ2-7, with unresolved D. Trimming removed 7 bases from V and 3 bases from J, with 7 bases in between. The CDR3 is 11 residues long. CDR1 is SEHNR, CDR2 FQNEAQ, per germline (reference sequence). Here the CDR3 reads CASISYYEQYF. The CDR3 region has the DNA TGTGCCAGCATCTCATACTACGAGCAGTACTTC.

This clonotype was detected ten times or more. V and J are TRBV12-3 or TRBV12-4 and TRBJ1-2; 8 nucleotides agree with TRBD1. The CDR3 is made up of 14 amino acids. With 3 bases clipped from V and 6 bases from J, the junction kept 6 bases outside the gene matches. The CDR3 nucleotides are TGTGCCAGCAGTTTTGAGGACAGGGCCCATGGCTACACCTTC. Translating gives CASSFEDRAHGYTF.

In this sample, this clonotype turned up many times. The chain employs TRBV5-1 and TRBJ2-3; D remains unclear. Trimming stripped 0 bases from V and 4 bases from J, with 9 bases between. Looked up from germline, CDR1 is SGHRS and CDR2 is YFSETQ. The CDR3 length is 14 residues. The CDR3 nucleotides read TGCGCCAGCAGCTTGGGGGGAAGGGCAGATACGCAGTATTTT. This sequence encodes CASSLGGRADTQYF.

The sample holds many counts of this clonotype. The V and J genes are TRBV3-1 and TRBJ1-4, with 7 nucleotides matching TRBD1. The CDR3 length is 16 residues. CDR1 and CDR2 from the germline V gene are LGHDT and YNNKEL (reference sequence). After removal of 3 bases from V and 4 bases from J, the junction contained 8 bases not matched to a gene. The CDR3 region is CASSQAGTDINEKLFF. The CDR3 coding sequence is TGTGCCAGCAGCCAGGCCGGGACAGATATTAATGAAAAACTGTTTTTT. Filled out from reference TRBV3-1 and TRBJ1-4, the complete variable domain reads DTAVSQTPKYLVTQMGNDKSIKCEQNLGHDTMYWYKQDSKKFLKIMFSYNNKELIINETVPNRFSPKSPDKAHLNLHINSLELGDSAVYFCASSQAGTDINEKLFFGSGTQLSVL.

This clonotype turned up a few times. A read error is possible here, since a much larger clone lies one base away. V usage is TRBV5-1 and J usage is TRBJ2-2; D assignment may be TRBD1 or TRBD2 (5 bases each). The CDR3 loop spans 15 amino acids. V gave up 9 bases and J gave up 1 base, with 16 bases separating them. Germline CDR1 SGHRS, CDR2 YFSETQ. As DNA, the CDR3 is TGCGCCAACAGTTCCGGGACGGGGAACACCGGGGAGCTGTTTTTT. Its protein is CANSSGTGNTGELFF. Full variable domain (rest looked up from reference TRBV5-1 and TRBJ2-2): KAGVTQTPRYLIKTRGQQVTLSCSPISGHRSVSWYQQTPGQGLQFLFEYFSETQRNKGNFPGRFSGRQFSNSRSEMNVSTLELGDSALYLCANSSGTGNTGELFFGEGSRLTVL.

This clonotype occurred many times. This rearrangement joins TRBV4-2 to TRBJ2-7; D uncertain. With 1 base removed from V and 0 bases from J, the gap between germline ends came to 10 bases. Per the germline V gene, CDR1 is LGHNA and CDR2 is YNFKEQ. The CDR3 contains 15 residues. The CDR3 region has the DNA TGTGCCAGCAGCCAAGTTGAAGAGAGCTCCTACGAGCAGTACTTC. This encodes CASSQVEESSYEQYF.

The rearrangement links TRBV3-1 to TRBJ1-1, with D possibly matching TRBD1 (6 bases). Deletions cut 4 bases from V and 1 base from J, with 13 bases between. This CDR3 is 15 amino acids long. Germline assignment: CDR1 LGHDT and CDR2 YNNKEL (reference sequence). CDR3 sequence: CASSLTGFRNTEAFF. CDR3 bases: TGTGCCAGCAGCCTCACAGGGTTCCGGAACACTGAAGCTTTCTTT.

This clonotype showed up many times. This rearrangement joins TRBV2 to TRBJ2-3; a possible D gene is TRBD1 (6 bases). The V and J ends lost 5 bases and 1 base respectively, with 16 bases between them. CDR3 length equals 16 residues. The germline gives CDR1 SNHLY, CDR2 FYNNEI. CDR3 protein: CASSPFGQFGTDTQYF. The CDR3 bases are TGTGCCAGCAGTCCTTTCGGACAGTTCGGCACAGATACGCAGTATTTT.

This clonotype was picked up many times. The rearrangement links TRBV6-6 to TRBJ1-2; TRBD1 aligns across 7 bases. This CDR3 is 14 amino acids long. V was pared by 7 bases and J by 0 bases, with 5 bases of the junction left unmatched. In germline, CDR1 is MNHNY, CDR2 SVGAGI (reference sequence). This chain's CDR3 is CASTQGEPNYGYTF. In nucleotides, the CDR3 is TGTGCCAGCACCCAGGGGGAACCTAACTATGGCTACACCTTC.

In its sample, this clonotype was seen many times. The chain joins TRBV9 to TRBJ1-1, with D maybe TRBD1 (6 bases). The CDR3 length is 15 residues. The germline CDR1 and CDR2 sequences are SGDLS and YYNGEE. Trimming removed 4 bases from V and 1 base from J, with 14 bases in between. For the CDR3, the DNA is TGTGCCAGCAGCACCGGAGTGGGGGCGAACACTGAAGCTTTCTTT. Translating gives CASSTGVGANTEAFF.

Comments on this clonotype: A clone one base away is much larger, so this may be a read error. V and J are TRBV20-1 and TRBJ2-3, with D uncertain. Germline V gene lookup returns CDR1 DFQATT and CDR2 SNEGSKA (reference sequence). The CDR3 spans 10 residues. Here the CDR3 DNA reads TGCAGAGCTGGGGTTTATACGCAGTATTTT. This encodes CRAGVYTQYF.

Ten or more counts support this clonotype. The chain combines TRBV20-1 with TRBJ1-6; 11 bases map to TRBD1. The CDR3 is 16 residues long. Germline trimming cut 0 bases from V and 9 bases from J; bases unmatched to any gene: 7. Germline values: CDR1 DFQATT, CDR2 SNEGSKA (reference sequence). CDR3 amino acids: CSARDLLGQGVSPLHF. The CDR3 DNA reads as TGCAGTGCTAGAGATCTCCTGGGACAGGGGGTTTCACCCCTCCACTTT.

This clonotype was detected ten times or more. This chain connects TRBV12-3 or TRBV12-4 to TRBJ1-2; D is possibly TRBD1 (5 bases). Trimming shortened V by 3 bases and J by 6 bases, and 8 bases separated the two germline ends. The CDR3 has 12 residues. In DNA, the CDR3 is TGTGCCAGCAGTTTTGGGGCCCATGGCTACACCTTC. Its protein product is CASSFGAHGYTF.

This clonotype was recorded many times. The chain carries TRBV29-1 and TRBJ2-2; TRBD1 aligns across 8 bases. Trimming removed 7 bases from V and 5 bases from J; junction bases left unmatched: 9. The CDR3 totals 14 residues. In germline, CDR1 is SQVTM, CDR2 ANQGSEA. The CDR3 DNA is TGCAGCGGGACCGGGACAGGCCGGACCGGGGAGCTGTTTTTT. Translated: CSGTGTGRTGELFF.